This T cell receptor (beta chain) was recorded in a study of control samples from healthy donors and cancer patients. This clone is a singleton in its sample. The V and J ends lost 0 bases and 11 bases respectively, with 16 bases between them. Per the germline V gene, CDR1 is LGHNT and CDR2 is FRNRAP. CDR3 length: 14 residues. Clones were sequenced by immunoSEQ multiplex PCR, and TCRdb holds only the in-frame ones, with some missing. Of some 140,000 clones listed, 89% are singletons. The rearrangement joins TRBV12-5 to TRBJ1-1; possibly TRBD1 for D (6 bases). The material sequenced was PBMCs. This TCR came from a man aged 45 to 65 with head and neck cancer. In nucleotides, the CDR3 is TGTGCTAGTGGTTTGGTACATCAACAGGGATGGGCTTTCTTT. It codes for CASGLVHQQGWAFF.